This T cell receptor beta chain came from a study of post-analysis software for immune sequencing data. At the level of the study: Relapsing-remitting, secondary progressive and progressive-relapsing multiple sclerosis courses were included. The study's findings and limits: Versus controls, multiple sclerosis patients showed significantly lower diversity (normalized Chao1). Controls showed lower frequencies than patients for five or six TRBV segments, and TRBV5-6, TRBV5-1 and TRBV20-1 were among these.

Tagging with unique molecular identifiers was a feature of the TCR beta cDNA libraries. From roughly 1 to 10 million T cells, about 500,000 cDNA molecules were obtained. A single record per CDR3 protein comes from TCRdb applying MiXCR to the PCR reads. The sample holds about 820,000 distinct CDR3 sequences; about 57% are singletons and the top ten take over 4%. The V end was cut by 1 base, the J end by 4 bases, with 9 bases between. This CDR3 has 14 residues. Germline CDR1 is LNHNV and CDR2 is YYDKDF (reference sequence). This clonotype was seen more than once but under ten times. Its antigen is not identified.

The gene calls are TRBV15 and TRBJ2-3; D perhaps matches TRBD1 (6 bases). Material: blood. The receptor comes from a girl aged 5-17 years with multiple sclerosis. CDR3 loop: CATSRGTVADTQYF. As DNA, the CDR3 is TGTGCCACCAGCAGAGGGACAGTTGCAGATACGCAGTATTTT.